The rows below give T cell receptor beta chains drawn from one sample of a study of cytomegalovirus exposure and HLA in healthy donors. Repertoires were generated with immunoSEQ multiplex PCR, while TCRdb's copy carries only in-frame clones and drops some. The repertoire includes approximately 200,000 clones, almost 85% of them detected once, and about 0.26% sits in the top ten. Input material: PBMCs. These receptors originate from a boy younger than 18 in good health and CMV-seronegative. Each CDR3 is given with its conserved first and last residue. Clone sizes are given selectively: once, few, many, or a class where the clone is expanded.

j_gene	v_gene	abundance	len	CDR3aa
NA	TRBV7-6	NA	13	CASSWTETYEQYF
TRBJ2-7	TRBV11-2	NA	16	CASSSQEGQGVNEQYF
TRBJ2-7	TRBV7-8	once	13	CASSFGDFYEQYF
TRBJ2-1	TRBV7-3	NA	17	CASSSGTSESSYNEQFF
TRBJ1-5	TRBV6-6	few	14	CASSQRDTNQPQHF
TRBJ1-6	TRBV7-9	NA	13	CASSPPPGSPLHF
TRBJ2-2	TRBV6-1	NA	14	CASSDQVATGELFF
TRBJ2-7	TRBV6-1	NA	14	CASITGMNYYEQYF
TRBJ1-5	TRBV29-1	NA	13	CSVEDGGNQPQHF
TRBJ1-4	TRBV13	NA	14	CASSSRRSNEKLFF
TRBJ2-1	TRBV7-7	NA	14	CASSLAGSRHEQFF
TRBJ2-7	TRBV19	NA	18	CASSMDPPNDLGAGEQYF
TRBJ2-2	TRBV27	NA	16	CASSLGWDRNTGELFF
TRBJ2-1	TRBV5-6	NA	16	CASSLVGTSAHNEQFF
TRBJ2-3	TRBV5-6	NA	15	CASSLDQGGADTQYF
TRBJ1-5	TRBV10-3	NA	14	CAISDSQMNQPQHF
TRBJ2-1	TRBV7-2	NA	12	CASSGSSAEQFF
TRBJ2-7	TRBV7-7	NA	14	CASSLSRVSHEQYF
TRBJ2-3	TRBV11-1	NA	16	CASSSSWGRVTDTQYF
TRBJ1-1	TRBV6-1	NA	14	CASSAGGVNTEAFF
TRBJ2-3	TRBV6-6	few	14	CASSYSRDTDTQYF
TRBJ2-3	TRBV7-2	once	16	CASSYTGQGIADTQYF
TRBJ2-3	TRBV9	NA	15	CASNSRGMYTDTQYF
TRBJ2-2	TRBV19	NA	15	CASNARGTVAGELFF
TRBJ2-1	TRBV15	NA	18	CATRLPLDPGHPQGEQFF
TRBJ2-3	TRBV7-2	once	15	CASSRVAASTDTQYF
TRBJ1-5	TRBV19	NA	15	CASSQGANGNQPQHF
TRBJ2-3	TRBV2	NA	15	CANAELGGRTDTQYF
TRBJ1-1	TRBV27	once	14	CASRPFRDGTEAFF
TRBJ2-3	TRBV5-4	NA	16	CASSRNGLLSTDTQYF
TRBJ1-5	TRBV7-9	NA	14	CASTDTGGPAAQHF
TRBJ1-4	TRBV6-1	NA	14	CATQDQQGDEKLFF
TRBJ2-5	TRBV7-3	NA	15	CASSFPRGRQETQYF
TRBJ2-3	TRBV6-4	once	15	CASKTSGEDTDTQYF
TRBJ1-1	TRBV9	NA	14	CASSVAGASTEAFF
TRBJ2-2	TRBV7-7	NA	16	CASSLTMGRYTGELFF
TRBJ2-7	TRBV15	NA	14	CATSSPRGTYEQYF
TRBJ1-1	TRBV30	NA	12	CAWRGGHTEAFF
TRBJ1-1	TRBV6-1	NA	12	CASSERQVQAFF
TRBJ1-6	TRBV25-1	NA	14	CASSQYITGSPLHF
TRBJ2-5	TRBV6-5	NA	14	CASCIAGAVETQYF
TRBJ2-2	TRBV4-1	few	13	CASSQDQSGELFF
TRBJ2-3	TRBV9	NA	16	CASSVGAGGQLDTQYF
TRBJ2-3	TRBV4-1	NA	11	CASSHTDTQYF
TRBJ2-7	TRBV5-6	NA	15	CASRKTSGASYEQYF
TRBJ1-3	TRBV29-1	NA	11	CSVYLGGTIYF
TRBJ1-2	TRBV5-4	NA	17	CATARGGLATGDYGYTF
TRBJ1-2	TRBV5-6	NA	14	CASSFNTAGDGYTF
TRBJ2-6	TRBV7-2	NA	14	CASSSGSGANVLTF
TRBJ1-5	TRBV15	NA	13	CATTDREGQPQHF
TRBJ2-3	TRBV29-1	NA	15	CSVDASGRATDTQYF
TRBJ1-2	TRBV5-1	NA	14	CASSLMGFPSGYTF
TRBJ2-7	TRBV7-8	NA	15	CASSSGTFASYEQYF
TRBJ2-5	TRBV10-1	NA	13	CASKGLAEETQYF
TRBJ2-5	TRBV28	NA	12	CASSLVKETQYF